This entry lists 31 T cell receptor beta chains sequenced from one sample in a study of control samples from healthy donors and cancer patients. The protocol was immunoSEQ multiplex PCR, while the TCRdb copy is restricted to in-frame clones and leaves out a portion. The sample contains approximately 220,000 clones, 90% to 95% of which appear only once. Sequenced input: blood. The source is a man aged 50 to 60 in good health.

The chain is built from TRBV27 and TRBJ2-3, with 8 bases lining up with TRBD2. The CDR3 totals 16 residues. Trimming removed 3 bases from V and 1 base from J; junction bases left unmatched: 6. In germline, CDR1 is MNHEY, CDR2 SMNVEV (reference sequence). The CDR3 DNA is TGTGCCAGCAGTTTCTCGGGACTAGGACGCACAGATACGCAGTATTTT. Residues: CASSFSGLGRTDTQYF.

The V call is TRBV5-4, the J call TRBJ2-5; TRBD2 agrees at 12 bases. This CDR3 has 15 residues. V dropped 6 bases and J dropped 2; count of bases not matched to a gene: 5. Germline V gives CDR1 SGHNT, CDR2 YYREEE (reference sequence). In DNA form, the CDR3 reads TGTGCCAGCACCTTCCTAGCGGGGGGGCAAGAGACCCAGTACTTC. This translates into CASTFLAGGQETQYF.

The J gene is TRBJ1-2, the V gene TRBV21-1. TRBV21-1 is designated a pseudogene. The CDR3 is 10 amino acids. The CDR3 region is CASSKVGTHF. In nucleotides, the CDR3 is TGTGCCAGCAGCAAAGTGGGGACCCACTTC.

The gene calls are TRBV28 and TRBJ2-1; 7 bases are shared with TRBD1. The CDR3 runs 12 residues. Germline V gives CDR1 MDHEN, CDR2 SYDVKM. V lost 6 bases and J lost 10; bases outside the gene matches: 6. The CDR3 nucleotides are TGTGCCAGCAGCCCCTCGACAGGGGAGCAGTTCTTC. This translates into CASSPSTGEQFF.

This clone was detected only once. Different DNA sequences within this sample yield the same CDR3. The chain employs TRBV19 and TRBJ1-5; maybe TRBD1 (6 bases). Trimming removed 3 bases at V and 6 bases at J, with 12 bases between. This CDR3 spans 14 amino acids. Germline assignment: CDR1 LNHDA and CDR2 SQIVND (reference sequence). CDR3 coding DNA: TGTGCCAGTAGTATTGCAGGGGCGGGTCAGCCCCAGCATTTT. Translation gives CASSIAGAGQPQHF.

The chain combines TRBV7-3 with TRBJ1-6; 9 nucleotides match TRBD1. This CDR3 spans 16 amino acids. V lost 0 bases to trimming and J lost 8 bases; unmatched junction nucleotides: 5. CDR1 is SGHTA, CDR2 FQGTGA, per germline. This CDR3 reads CASSLTGTGSDSPLHF. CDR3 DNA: TGTGCCAGCAGCTTAACGGGGACAGGGTCTGATTCACCCCTCCACTTT.

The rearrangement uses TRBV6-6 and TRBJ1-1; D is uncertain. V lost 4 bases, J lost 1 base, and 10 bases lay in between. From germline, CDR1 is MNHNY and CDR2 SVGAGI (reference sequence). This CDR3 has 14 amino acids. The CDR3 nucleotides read TGTGCCAGCAGTTTTCCGGCGGGGAACACTGAAGCTTTCTTT. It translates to CASSFPAGNTEAFF.

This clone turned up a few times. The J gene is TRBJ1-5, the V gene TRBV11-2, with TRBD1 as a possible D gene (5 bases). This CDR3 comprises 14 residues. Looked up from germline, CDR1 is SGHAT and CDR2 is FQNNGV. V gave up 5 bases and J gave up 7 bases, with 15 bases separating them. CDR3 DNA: TGTGCCAGCAGCGCCGGGCGGCGGGGGCAGCCCCAGCATTTT. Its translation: CASSAGRRGQPQHF.

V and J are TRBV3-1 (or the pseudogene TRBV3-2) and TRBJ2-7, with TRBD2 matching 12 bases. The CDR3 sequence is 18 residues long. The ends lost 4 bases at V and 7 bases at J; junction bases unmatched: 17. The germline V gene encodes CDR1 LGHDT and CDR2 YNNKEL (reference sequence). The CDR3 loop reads CASSPPPQTSGGLREQYF. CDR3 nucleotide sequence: TGTGCCAGCAGCCCTCCTCCCCAGACTAGCGGGGGCCTTCGTGAGCAGTACTTC.

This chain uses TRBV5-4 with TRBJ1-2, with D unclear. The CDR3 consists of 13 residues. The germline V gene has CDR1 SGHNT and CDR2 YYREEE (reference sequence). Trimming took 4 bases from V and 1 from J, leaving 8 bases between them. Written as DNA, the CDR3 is TGTGCCAGCAGCCCGGGTCTTAACTATGGCTACACCTTC. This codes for CASSPGLNYGYTF.

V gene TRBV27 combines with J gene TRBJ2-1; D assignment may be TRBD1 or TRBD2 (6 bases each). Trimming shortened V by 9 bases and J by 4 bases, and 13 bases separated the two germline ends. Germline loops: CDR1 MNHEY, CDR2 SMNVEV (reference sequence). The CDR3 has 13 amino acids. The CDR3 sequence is CARLGGGYNEQFF. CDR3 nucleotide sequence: TGTGCCAGGCTGGGGGGCGGGTACAATGAGCAGTTCTTC.

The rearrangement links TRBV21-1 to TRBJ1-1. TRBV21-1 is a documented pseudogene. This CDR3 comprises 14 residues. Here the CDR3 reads CASSPHRANTEAFF. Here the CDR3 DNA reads TGTGCCAGCAGCCCTCATCGGGCGAACACTGAAGCTTTCTTT.

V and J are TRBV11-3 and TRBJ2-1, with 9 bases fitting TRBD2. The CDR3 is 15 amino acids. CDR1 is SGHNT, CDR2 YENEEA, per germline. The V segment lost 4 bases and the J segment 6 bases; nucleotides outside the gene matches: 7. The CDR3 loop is CASSSPAGGRNEQFF. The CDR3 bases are TGTGCCAGCAGCTCCCCAGCGGGGGGCCGCAATGAGCAGTTCTTC.

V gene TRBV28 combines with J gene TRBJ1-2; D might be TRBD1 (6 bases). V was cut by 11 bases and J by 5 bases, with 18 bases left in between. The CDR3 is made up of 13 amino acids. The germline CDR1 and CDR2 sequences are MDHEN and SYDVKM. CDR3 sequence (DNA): TGTGCCGGTTACGGGGGACAAAGATATGGCTACACCTTC. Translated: CAGYGGQRYGYTF.

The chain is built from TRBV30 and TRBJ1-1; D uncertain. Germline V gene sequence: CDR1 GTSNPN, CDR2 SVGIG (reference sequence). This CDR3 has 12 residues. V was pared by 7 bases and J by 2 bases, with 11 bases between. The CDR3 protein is CASAAGNTEAFF. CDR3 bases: TGTGCCTCGGCAGCAGGCAACACTGAAGCTTTCTTT.

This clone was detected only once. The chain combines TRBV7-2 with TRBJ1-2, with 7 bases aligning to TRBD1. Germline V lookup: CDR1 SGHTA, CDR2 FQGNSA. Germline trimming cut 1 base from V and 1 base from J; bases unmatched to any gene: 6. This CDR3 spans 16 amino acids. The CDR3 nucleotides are TGTGCCAGCAGCTTAGAGGTCTGGGACAGTAACTATGGCTACACCTTC. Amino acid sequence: CASSLEVWDSNYGYTF.

The CDR3 nucleotides are TGTGCCAGCAGTTTTCAGGGCCTGGGTGGCTACACCTTC. Amino acid sequence: CASSFQGLGGYTF. This chain connects TRBV27 to TRBJ1-2; D possibly corresponds to TRBD1 (5 bases). The CDR3 spans 13 residues. Trimming removed 3 bases at V and 7 bases at J, with 12 bases between. Germline values: CDR1 MNHEY, CDR2 SMNVEV (reference sequence).

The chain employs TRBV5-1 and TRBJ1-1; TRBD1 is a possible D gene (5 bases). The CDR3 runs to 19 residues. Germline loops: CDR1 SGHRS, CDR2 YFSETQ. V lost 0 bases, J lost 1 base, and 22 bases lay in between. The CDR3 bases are TGCGCCAGCAGCTTGGCTTTGTTTGTTAACACAGGAGGGAACACTGAAGCTTTCTTT. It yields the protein CASSLALFVNTGGNTEAFF.

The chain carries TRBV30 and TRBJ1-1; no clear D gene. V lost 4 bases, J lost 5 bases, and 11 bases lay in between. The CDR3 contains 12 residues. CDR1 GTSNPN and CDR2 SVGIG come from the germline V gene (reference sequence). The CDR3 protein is CAWNDRETEAFF. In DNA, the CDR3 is TGTGCCTGGAACGACCGGGAAACTGAAGCTTTCTTT.

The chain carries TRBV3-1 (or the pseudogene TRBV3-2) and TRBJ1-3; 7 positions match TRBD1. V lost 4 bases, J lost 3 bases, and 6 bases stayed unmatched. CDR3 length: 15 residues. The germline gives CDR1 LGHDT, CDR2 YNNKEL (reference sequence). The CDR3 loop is CASSLRQGIGNTIYF. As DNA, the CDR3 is TGTGCCAGCAGCCTTAGACAGGGCATTGGAAACACCATATATTTT.

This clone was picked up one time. The CDR3 region is CASSPGTSTGGYTF. In DNA form, the CDR3 reads TGTGCCAGCTCACCCGGGACCTCCACGGGCGGCTACACCTTC. The gene calls are TRBV18 and TRBJ1-2, with D possibly TRBD1 on 5 matching bases. Trimming shortened V by 3 bases and J by 8 bases, and 16 bases separated the two germline ends. The CDR3 is 14 residues long. Germline V lookup: CDR1 KGHSH, CDR2 LQKENI.

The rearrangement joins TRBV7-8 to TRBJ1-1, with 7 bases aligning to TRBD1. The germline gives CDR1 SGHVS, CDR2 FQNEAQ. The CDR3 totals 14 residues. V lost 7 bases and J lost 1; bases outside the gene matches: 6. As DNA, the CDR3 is TGTGCCAGCACCGAGGGGGCAGGGAACACTGAAGCTTTCTTT. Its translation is CASTEGAGNTEAFF. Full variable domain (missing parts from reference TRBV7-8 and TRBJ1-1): GAGVSQSPRYKVAKRGQDVALRCDPISGHVSLFWYQQALGQGPEFLTYFQNEAQLDKSGLPSDRFFAERPEGSVSTLKIQRTQQEDSAVYLCASTEGAGNTEAFFGQGTRLTVV.

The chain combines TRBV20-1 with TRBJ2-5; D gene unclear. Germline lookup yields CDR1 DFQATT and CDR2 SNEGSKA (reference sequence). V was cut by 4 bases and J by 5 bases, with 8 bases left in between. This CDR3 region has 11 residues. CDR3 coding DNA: TGCAGTGCTATCCGCCTGGAGACCCAGTACTTC. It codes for CSAIRLETQYF.

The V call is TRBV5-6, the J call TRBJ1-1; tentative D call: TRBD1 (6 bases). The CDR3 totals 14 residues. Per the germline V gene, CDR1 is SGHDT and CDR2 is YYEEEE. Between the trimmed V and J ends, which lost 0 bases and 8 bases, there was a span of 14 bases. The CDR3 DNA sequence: TGTGCCAGCAGCTTGGGAGGGGGAGAAGTGGAAGCTTTCTTT. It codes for CASSLGGGEVEAFF.

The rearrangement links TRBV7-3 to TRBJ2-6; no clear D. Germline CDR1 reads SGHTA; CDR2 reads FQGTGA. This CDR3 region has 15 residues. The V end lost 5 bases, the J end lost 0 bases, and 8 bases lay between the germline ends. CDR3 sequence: CASSVRFSGANVLTF. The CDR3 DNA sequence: TGTGCCAGCAGCGTCCGTTTCTCTGGGGCCAACGTCCTGACTTTC.

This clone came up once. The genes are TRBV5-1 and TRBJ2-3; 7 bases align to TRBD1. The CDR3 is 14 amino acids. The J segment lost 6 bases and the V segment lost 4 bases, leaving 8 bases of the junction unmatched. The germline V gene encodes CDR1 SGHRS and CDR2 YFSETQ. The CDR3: CASSPGQDRDTQYF. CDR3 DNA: TGCGCCAGCAGCCCAGGACAGGATCGGGATACGCAGTATTTT.

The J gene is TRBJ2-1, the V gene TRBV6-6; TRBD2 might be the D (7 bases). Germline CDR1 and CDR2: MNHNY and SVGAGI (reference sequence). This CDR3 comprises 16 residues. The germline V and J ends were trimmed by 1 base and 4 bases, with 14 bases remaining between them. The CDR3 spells CASSYWEGVPYNEQFF. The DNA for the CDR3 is TGTGCCAGCAGTTACTGGGAGGGGGTCCCATACAATGAGCAGTTCTTC.

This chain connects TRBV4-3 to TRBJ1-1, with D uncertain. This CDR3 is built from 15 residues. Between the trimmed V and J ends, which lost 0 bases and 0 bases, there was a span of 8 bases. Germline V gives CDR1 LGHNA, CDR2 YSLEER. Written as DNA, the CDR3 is TGCGCCAGCAGCCAAGATCCGGGGATGAACACTGAAGCTTTCTTT. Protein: CASSQDPGMNTEAFF.

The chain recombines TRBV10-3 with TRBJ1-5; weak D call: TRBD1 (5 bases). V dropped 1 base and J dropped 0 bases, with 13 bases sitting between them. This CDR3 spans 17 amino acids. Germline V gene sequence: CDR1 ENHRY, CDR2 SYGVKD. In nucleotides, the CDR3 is TGTGCCATCAGTGAGTTCCCCGACAGTTATAGCAATCAGCCCCAGCATTTT. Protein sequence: CAISEFPDSYSNQPQHF.

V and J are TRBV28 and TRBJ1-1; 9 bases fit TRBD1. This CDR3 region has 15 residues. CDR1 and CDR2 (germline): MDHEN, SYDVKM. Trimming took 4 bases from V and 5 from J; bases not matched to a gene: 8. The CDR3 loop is CASSSPGTGTTEAFF. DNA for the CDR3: TGTGCCAGCAGTTCCCCCGGGACAGGGACGACTGAAGCTTTCTTT.

The CDR3, as DNA: TGTGCCTGGAGTGGGGCCCAGACCTATGGCTACACCTTC. It specifies CAWSGAQTYGYTF. The chain uses TRBV30 and TRBJ1-2; no definite D call. The CDR3 has 13 amino acids. Germline CDR1 and CDR2: GTSNPN and SVGIG (reference sequence). With 1 base removed from V and 4 bases from J, the gap between germline ends came to 10 bases. Together with reference TRBV30 and TRBJ1-2, the CDR3 gives the full variable domain: SQTIHQWPATLVQPVGSPLSLECTVEGTSNPNLYWYRQAAGRGLQLLFYSVGIGQISSEVPQNLSASRPQDRQFILSSKKLLLSDSGFYLCAWSGAQTYGYTFGSGTRLTVV.